The sequence of this T cell receptor beta chain was determined in a study of T cell changes during pregnancy in multiple sclerosis. Clones were sequenced by immunoSEQ multiplex PCR, and TCRdb holds only the in-frame ones, with some missing. The table records tens of thousands of clones, more than 85% of them present only once. Germline CDR1 reads MNHNS; CDR2 reads SASEGT. The ends were cut back, 3 bases at V and 2 bases at J, with 19 bases in the middle. There are 17 residues in the CDR3. The chain recombines TRBV6-1 with TRBJ1-2; no clear D. Sequenced here: peripheral blood, sampled before pregnancy. This receptor was taken from a female donor with multiple sclerosis, enrolled in a pregnancy study. The CDR3 loop reads CASSDPHGSGINYGYTF. In DNA, the CDR3 is TGTGCCAGCAGTGACCCCCACGGTTCGGGAATAAACTATGGCTACACCTTC.